Listed here are 21 T cell receptor beta chains from one sample, sequenced in a study of T-cell memory formation after mild COVID-19. MiXCR, run by TCRdb on the 5' RACE reads, gives a single entry per CDR3 protein. The top ten clones hold about 3.5% of a sample with 200,000 to 250,000 distinct CDR3 sequences, less than 20% of them seen once. Source material: PBMCs or a T cell subset sorted from them (not recorded which). Receptor source: a man aged 18 to 29 who had mild COVID-19 (a few samples of this study predate the infection). Cell type and time point are not known.

The table lists this clonotype with many counts. V is TRBV4-3 and J is TRBJ2-1; perhaps TRBD1 as D (6 bases). From germline, CDR1 is LGHNA and CDR2 YSLEER. V was clipped by 1 base and J by 6 bases, with 13 bases between them. CDR3 length equals 15 residues. CDR3 loop: CASSQVVTGGNEQFF. The CDR3, as DNA: TGCGCCAGCAGCCAAGTGGTGACAGGCGGCAATGAGCAGTTCTTC.

The CDR3 here is CASSFGQGPQYGYTF. The DNA of the CDR3 is TGTGCCAGCAGCTTTGGACAGGGGCCCCAGTATGGCTACACCTTC. The chain has TRBV7-9 and TRBJ1-2; 9 nucleotides agree with TRBD1. The CDR3 totals 15 residues. V gave up 3 bases and J gave up 5 bases; unmatched junction bases: 7. The germline V gene encodes CDR1 SEHNR and CDR2 FQNEAQ (reference sequence).

This clonotype was seen a few times. The chain couples TRBV6-2 or TRBV6-3 to TRBJ2-1; no definite D call. V was cut by 2 bases and J by 7 bases, with 9 bases left in between. The CDR3 extends over 13 amino acids. Germline CDR1 reads MNHEY; CDR2 reads SVGEGT. The CDR3 region is CASSYMLGNEQFF. CDR3 in DNA: TGTGCCAGCAGTTACATGCTGGGGAATGAGCAGTTCTTC.

This clonotype came up a few times. The chain has TRBV20-1 and TRBJ1-5; D gene unclear. The CDR3 totals 14 residues. The germline gives CDR1 DFQATT, CDR2 SNEGSKA (reference sequence). V was shortened by 2 bases and J by 3 bases, with 11 bases between the two germline ends. CDR3 sequence: CSARPSSHNQPQHF. The CDR3 bases are TGCAGTGCTAGACCCTCGAGCCACAATCAGCCCCAGCATTTT.

This clonotype has more than one count but fewer than ten. This rearrangement joins TRBV10-1 to TRBJ2-3; D unresolved. Deletions cut 5 bases from V and 5 bases from J, with 11 bases between. Germline loops: CDR1 WNHNN, CDR2 SYGVQD (reference sequence). This CDR3 is 13 amino acids long. This CDR3 is CASSMTNKDTQYF. CDR3 DNA sequence: TGCGCCAGCAGTATGACCAACAAAGATACGCAGTATTTT.

This clonotype was seen more than once but under ten times. The J gene is TRBJ2-7, the V gene TRBV18; 8 nucleotides align to TRBD1. The length of the CDR3 is 13 residues. V lost 2 bases, J lost 7 bases, and 4 bases stayed unmatched. The germline CDR1 and CDR2 sequences are KGHSH and LQKENI. The CDR3 region is CASSPGTGREQYV. Here the CDR3 DNA reads TGTGCCAGCTCACCAGGGACAGGTCGAGAGCAGTACGTC.

The chain carries TRBV6-2 or TRBV6-3 and TRBJ2-7; TRBD2 agrees at 11 bases. CDR3 length equals 17 residues. The junction had 13 bases not matched to a gene; V was cut back by 5 bases and J by 4 bases. The germline gives CDR1 MNHEY, CDR2 SVGEGT. CDR3: CASSRLAGGTIRYEQYF. CDR3 sequence (DNA): TGTGCCAGCAGTCGCCTAGCGGGGGGAACGATTCGATACGAGCAGTACTTC.

In this sample, this clonotype turned up a few times. The gene calls are TRBV5-1 and TRBJ1-2; D unresolved. The V end lost 2 bases, the J end lost 0 bases, and 5 bases lay between the germline ends. CDR3 length: 13 residues. Germline V gene lookup returns CDR1 SGHRS and CDR2 YFSETQ. CDR3 sequence: CASSFYPNYGYTF. The CDR3, as DNA: TGCGCCAGCAGCTTTTACCCTAACTATGGCTACACCTTC.

This clonotype was counted only a few times. The gene calls are TRBV5-6 and TRBJ1-1, with a tentative D call TRBD1 (5 bases). V lost 0 bases and J 4 bases, leaving 16 bases between the germline ends. CDR1 SGHDT and CDR2 YYEEEE come from the germline V gene. The CDR3 consists of 16 residues. The CDR3 coding sequence is TGTGCCAGCAGCTTGGGGCAGGGCGGGTTGCGCACTGAAGCTTTCTTT. It yields the protein CASSLGQGGLRTEAFF.

The chain recombines TRBV5-1 with TRBJ2-3; weak D call: TRBD2 (7 bases). This CDR3 contains 14 residues. Germline V gene data show CDR1 as SGHRS and CDR2 as YFSETQ. CDR3 sequence reads: CASTGGAGTDTQYF. The CDR3 DNA follows: TGCGCTTCCACGGGGGGCGCCGGCACAGATACGCAGTATTTT. Looking up the rest from reference TRBV5-1 and TRBJ2-3 gives the full variable domain: KAGVTQTPRYLIKTRGQQVTLSCSPISGHRSVSWYQQTPGQGLQFLFEYFSETQRNKGNFPGRFSGRQFSNSRSEMNVSTLELGDSALYLCASTGGAGTDTQYFGPGTRLTVL.

The rearrangement links TRBV2 to TRBJ2-7; no definite D call. This CDR3 has 12 residues. Germline V lookup: CDR1 SNHLY, CDR2 FYNNEI. Trimming took off 4 bases at V and 0 bases at J, with 4 bases between the two ends. CDR3 bases: TGTGCCAGCAGTGCTAGCTCCTACGAGCAGTACGTC. Translating it yields CASSASSYEQYV.

The CDR3 here is CASSLRVWDEQYF. In nucleotides, the CDR3 is TGCGCCAGCAGCCTGAGGGTATGGGACGAGCAGTACTTC. The rearrangement joins TRBV10-1 to TRBJ2-7; tentatively, D is TRBD2 (5 bases). CDR1 is WNHNN, CDR2 SYGVQD, per germline (reference sequence). V gave up 6 bases and J gave up 5 bases, with 14 bases separating them. The CDR3 contains 13 residues.

The chain couples TRBV19 to TRBJ1-5, with D perhaps matching TRBD1 (6 bases). This CDR3 comprises 13 residues. From germline, CDR1 is LNHDA and CDR2 SQIVND (reference sequence). The V and J ends lost 5 bases and 5 bases respectively, with 10 bases between them. The CDR3 loop is CASSRQADQPQHF. DNA of the CDR3: TGTGCCAGTAGTCGACAGGCGGATCAGCCCCAGCATTTT.

The rearrangement joins TRBV21-1 to TRBJ2-7. TRBV21-1 is termed a pseudogene. The CDR3 runs 12 residues. The CDR3 sequence: CASSLRPSEQYF. The CDR3 DNA reads as TGTGCCAGCAGCCTCCGTCCTTCCGAGCAGTACTTC.

This clonotype was detected ten times or more. This chain connects TRBV7-2 to TRBJ1-6; D gene ambiguous. In germline, CDR1 is SGHTA, CDR2 FQGNSA. This CDR3 region has 14 residues. The V end was cut by 3 bases, the J end by 9 bases, with 12 bases between. CDR3 in amino acids: CASSFQGFFSPLHF. CDR3 nucleotides: TGTGCCAGCAGCTTTCAAGGGTTCTTTTCACCCCTCCACTTT.

The J gene is TRBJ1-2, the V gene TRBV2, with D hard to call. This CDR3 region has 10 residues. The V gene lost 2 bases and the J gene lost 6 bases, with 1 base spanning the gap. Germline values: CDR1 SNHLY, CDR2 FYNNEI. CDR3 bases: TGTGCCAGCAGTGAAAATGGCTACACCTTC. Protein sequence: CASSENGYTF.

This clonotype was recorded a few times. The J gene is TRBJ1-1, the V gene TRBV6-5, with TRBD1 matching over 9 bases. The length of the CDR3 is 14 residues. Germline trimming cut 5 bases from V and 5 bases from J; bases unmatched to any gene: 6. Looked up from germline, CDR1 is MNHEY and CDR2 is SVGAGI. CDR3 sequence reads: CASSAPTGGTEAFF. The CDR3 DNA follows: TGTGCCAGCAGTGCCCCGACAGGGGGTACTGAAGCTTTCTTT.

The rearrangement joins TRBV15 to TRBJ2-1; 10 bases match TRBD2. The CDR3 sequence is 15 residues long. Germline V gene lookup returns CDR1 LNHNV and CDR2 YYDKDF (reference sequence). Losses at the gene ends were 1 base for V and 10 bases for J; bases not matched to a gene: 7. CDR3: CATSRGGTSAGEQFF. CDR3 DNA: TGTGCCACCAGCAGAGGTGGGACTAGCGCTGGGGAGCAGTTCTTC.

Concerning this clonotype: At one of its ends the junction is not consistent with the germline gene, which may arise from a read error. The V and J genes are TRBV6-5 and TRBJ2-2; no clear D gene. Germline assignment: CDR1 MNHEY and CDR2 SVGAGI. This CDR3 has 13 amino acids. This CDR3 is CASSYPPTRELFF. CDR3 DNA: TGTGCCAGCAGTTACCCCCCCACCCGGGAGCTGTTTTTT.

V and J are TRBV20-1 and TRBJ2-4, with 8 nucleotides matching TRBD2. The junction had 4 bases not matched to a gene; V was cut back by 3 bases and J by 3 bases. CDR1 DFQATT and CDR2 SNEGSKA come from the germline V gene (reference sequence). The CDR3 sequence is 14 residues long. The CDR3 is CSASGGAGKNIQYF. The CDR3 nucleotides are TGCAGTGCTAGCGGGGGGGCTGGCAAAAACATTCAGTACTTC.

The chain has TRBV5-1 and TRBJ1-1, with 8 bases aligning to TRBD1. Germline trimming cut 3 bases from V and 5 bases from J; bases unmatched to any gene: 9. The CDR3 totals 15 residues. Germline V gives CDR1 SGHRS, CDR2 YFSETQ. The CDR3 loop reads CASSSAGGQLTEAFF. Written as DNA, the CDR3 is TGCGCCAGCAGCTCCGCAGGGGGCCAGTTGACTGAAGCTTTCTTT.